This T cell receptor (beta chain) was sequenced in a study of T cell repertoires in cytomegalovirus infection. Overall study context: Matching HLA type, along with CMV infection, was indicated by public TCR beta signatures.

TCRdb itself ran the reads through MiXCR, one entry per CDR3 protein. The table records hundreds of thousands of distinct CDR3 sequences, approximately 24% of them present only once. CDR3 size: 13 residues. The germline CDR1 and CDR2 sequences are LGHNA and YNFKEQ. V lost 7 bases and J 4 bases, leaving 13 bases between the germline ends. Findings and limits, study-wide: Of the TCR beta families, the public ones yielded a cumulative frequency that identified carriers of CMV plus the relevant HLA. Within the response measured ex vivo, HLA-C-restricted CMV-specific TCR beta clonotypes were dominant.

Note on this clonotype: Its antigen is not identified.

The rearrangement joins TRBV4-2 to TRBJ1-2; no firm D call. The sequenced sample consisted of CD8+ T cells from PBMCs. This sequence was found in a human donor in good health (CMV status not recorded). Some clones in this sample may be carry-over from other donors' samples. CDR3 amino acids: CASTQDGSYGYTF. In DNA, the CDR3 is TGTGCCAGCACCCAGGATGGCAGCTATGGCTACACCTTC.